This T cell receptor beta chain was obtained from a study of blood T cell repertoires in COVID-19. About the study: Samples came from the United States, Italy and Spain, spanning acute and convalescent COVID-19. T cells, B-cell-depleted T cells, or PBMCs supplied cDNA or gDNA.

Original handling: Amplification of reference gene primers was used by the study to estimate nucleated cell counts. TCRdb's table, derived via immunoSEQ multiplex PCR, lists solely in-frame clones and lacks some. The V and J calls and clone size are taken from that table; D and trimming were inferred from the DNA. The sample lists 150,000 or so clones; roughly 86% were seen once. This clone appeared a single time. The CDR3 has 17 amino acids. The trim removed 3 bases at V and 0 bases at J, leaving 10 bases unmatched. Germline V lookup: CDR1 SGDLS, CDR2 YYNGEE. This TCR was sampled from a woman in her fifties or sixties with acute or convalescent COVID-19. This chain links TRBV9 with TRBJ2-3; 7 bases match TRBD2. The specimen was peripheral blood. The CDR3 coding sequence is TGTGCCAGCAGCGCGAAACTCCGGGGGGATAGCACAGATACGCAGTATTTT. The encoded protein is CASSAKLRGDSTDTQYF.